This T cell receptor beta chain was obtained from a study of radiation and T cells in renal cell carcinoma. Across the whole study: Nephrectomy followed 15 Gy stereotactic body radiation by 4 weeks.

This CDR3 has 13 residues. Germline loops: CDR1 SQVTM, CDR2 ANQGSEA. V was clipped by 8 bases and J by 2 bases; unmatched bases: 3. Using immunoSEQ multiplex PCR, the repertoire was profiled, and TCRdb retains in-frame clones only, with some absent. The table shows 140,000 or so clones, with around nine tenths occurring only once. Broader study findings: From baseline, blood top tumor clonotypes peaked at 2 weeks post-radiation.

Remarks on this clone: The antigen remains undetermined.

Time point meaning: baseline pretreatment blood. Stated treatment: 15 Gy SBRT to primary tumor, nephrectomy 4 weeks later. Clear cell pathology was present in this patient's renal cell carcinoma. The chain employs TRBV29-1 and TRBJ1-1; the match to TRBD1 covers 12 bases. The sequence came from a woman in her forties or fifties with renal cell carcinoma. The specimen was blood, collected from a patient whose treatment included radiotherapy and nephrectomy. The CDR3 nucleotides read TGCAGCACGGGGACAGGGGGCAACACTGAAGCTTTCTTT. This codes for CSTGTGGNTEAFF.